This T cell receptor beta chain was profiled in a study of blood T cells in healthy people across ages. V trimming: 1 base; J trimming: 3 bases; junction bases outside the gene matches: 14. Germline V gene lookup returns CDR1 LGHDT and CDR2 YNNKEL (reference sequence). The CDR3 spans 19 residues. This clonotype was seen just once. A second PCR, run for about 7 to 11 cycles, used a sample-barcoded 5' primer plus a J-beta primer mix. MiXCR, run by TCRdb on the 5' RACE reads, gives a single entry per CDR3 protein. The sample has roughly 800,000 distinct CDR3 sequences, nearly 60% seen once. Sequencing was performed on blood. The clonotype was recovered from a man younger than 40 in good health. The J gene is TRBJ2-1, the V gene TRBV3-1; 8 bases are a match to TRBD2. The CDR3 reads CASSQVVVLGLAFYNEQFF. The CDR3, as DNA: TGTGCCAGCAGCCAAGTTGTTGTCCTAGGACTAGCCTTCTACAATGAGCAGTTCTTC.